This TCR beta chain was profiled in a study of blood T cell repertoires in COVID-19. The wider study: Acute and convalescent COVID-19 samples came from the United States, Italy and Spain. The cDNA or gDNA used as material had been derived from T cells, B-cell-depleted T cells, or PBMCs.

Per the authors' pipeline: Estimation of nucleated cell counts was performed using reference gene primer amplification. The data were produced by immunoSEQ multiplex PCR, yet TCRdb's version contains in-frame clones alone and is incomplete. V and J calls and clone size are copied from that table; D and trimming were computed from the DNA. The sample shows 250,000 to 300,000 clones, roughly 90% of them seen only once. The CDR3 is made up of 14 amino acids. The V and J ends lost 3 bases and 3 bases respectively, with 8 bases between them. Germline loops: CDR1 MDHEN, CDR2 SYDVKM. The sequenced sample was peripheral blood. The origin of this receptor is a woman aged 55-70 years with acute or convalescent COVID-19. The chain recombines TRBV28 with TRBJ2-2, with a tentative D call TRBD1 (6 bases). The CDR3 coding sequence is TGTGCCAGCAGTTTGAGGGGGTACACCGGGGAGCTGTTTTTT. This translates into CASSLRGYTGELFF.